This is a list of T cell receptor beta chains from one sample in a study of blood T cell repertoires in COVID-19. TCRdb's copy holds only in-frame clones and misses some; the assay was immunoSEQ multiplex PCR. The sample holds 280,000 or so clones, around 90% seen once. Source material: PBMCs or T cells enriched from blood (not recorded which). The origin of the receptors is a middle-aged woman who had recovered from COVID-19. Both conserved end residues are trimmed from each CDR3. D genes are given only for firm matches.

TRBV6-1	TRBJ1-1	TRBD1	ASSEQGGSDGMNTEAF
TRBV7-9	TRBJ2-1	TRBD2	ASSGEREKRRNEQF
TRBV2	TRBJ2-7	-	ARGSEAEQY
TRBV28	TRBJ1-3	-	ASGTGPSGNTIY
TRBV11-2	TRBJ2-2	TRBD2	AISGKAGELF
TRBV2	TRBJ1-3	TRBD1	ASSRQGAGNTIY
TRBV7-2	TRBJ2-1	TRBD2	ASSLEGRTSQGEQF
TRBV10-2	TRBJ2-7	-	ATLNSGKSSYEQY
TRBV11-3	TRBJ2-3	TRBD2	ASSSGGTSGSTGDTQY
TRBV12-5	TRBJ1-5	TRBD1	ASGLDSHRGYSNQPQH
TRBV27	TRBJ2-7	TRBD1	ASSSSWALRQGGEQY
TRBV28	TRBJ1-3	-	AIRGGSGNTIY
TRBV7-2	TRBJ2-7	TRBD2	ASSFGTRGYEQY
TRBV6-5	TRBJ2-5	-	ASGTRREETQY
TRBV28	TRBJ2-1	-	ASKGFLANNEQF
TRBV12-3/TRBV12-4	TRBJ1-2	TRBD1	ASSLTGGYGYT
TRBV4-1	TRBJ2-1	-	ASSQRILAVSYNEQF
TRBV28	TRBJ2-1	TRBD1	ASSSEDRGPNEQF
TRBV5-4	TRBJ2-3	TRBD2	ASSYRLAGRTDTQY
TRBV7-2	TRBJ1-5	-	ASSRGNQPQH
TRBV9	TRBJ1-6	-	ASSVAGDNSPLH
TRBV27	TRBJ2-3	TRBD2	ASSIAGGTDTQY
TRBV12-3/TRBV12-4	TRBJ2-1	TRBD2	ASSFSGPNEQF
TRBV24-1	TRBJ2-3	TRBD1	ATGKGATDTQY
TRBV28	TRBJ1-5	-	ASSPPGPRSNQPQH
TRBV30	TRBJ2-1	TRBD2	AWRGTSGNEQF
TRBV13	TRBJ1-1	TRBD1	ASSLGLNQGDTEAF
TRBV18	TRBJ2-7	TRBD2	ASSDATGGPYEQY
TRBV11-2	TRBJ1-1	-	ASSYSPYRVNTEAF
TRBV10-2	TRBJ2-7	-	ASRDSRAYEQY
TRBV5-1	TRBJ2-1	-	ASSLGGLTYNEQF
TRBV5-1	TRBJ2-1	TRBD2	ASSLGGGRTGNEQF
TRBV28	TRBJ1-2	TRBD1	ASSPQGFQGYT
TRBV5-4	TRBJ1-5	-	ASSLDGSSEPQH
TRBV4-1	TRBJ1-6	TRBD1	ASSQDRAGGRSPLH
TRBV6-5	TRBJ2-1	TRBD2	ASNNFAGVGNEQF
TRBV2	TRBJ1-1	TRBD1	ASSEDSQGDTEAF
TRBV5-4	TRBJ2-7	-	ASSFHGSYEQY
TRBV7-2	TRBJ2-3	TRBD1	ASSLGQGAADTQY
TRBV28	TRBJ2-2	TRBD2	ASSLAGGGTGELF
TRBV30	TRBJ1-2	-	AWSVQDYGYT
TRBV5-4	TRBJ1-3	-	ASKRDTGNTIY
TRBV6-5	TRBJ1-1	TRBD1	ASSQQGAASTEAF
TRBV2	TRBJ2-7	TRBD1	ASSGDSNYEQY
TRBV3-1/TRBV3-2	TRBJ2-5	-	ASRAAVGETQY
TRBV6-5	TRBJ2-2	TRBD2	ASRLGTSGSGELF
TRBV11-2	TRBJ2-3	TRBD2	ASIIAAGWTSGIADTQY
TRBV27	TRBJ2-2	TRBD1	ASTPTGTGELF
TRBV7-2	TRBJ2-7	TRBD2	ASSPQVGGRVNEQY
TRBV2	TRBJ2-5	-	ASSEGLGETQY
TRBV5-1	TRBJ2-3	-	ASSLGGGTDTQY
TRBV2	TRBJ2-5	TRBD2	ASSRSPGGEETQY
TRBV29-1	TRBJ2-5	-	SVERISQETQY